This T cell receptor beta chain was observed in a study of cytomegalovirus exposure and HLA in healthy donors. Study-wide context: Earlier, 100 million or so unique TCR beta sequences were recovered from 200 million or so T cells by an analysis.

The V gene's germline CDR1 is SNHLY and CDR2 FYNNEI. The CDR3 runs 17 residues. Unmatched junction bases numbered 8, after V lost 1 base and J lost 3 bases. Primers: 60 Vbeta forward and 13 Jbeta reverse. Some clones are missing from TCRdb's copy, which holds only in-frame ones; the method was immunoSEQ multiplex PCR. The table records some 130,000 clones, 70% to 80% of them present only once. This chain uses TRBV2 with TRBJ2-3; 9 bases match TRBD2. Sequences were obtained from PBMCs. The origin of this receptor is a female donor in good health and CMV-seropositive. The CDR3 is CASSEVRREGPTDTQYF. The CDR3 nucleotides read TGTGCCAGCAGTGAAGTCCGGCGGGAGGGCCCTACAGATACGCAGTATTTT. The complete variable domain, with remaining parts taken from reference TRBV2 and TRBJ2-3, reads EPEVTQTPSHQVTQMGQEVILRCVPISNHLYFYWYRQILGQKVEFLVSFYNNEISEKSEIFDDQFSVERPDGSNFTLKIRSTKLEDSAMYFCASSEVRREGPTDTQYFGPGTRLTVL.